This TCR beta chain was sequenced in a study of T cells expressing NK-cell markers (dated by TCRdb to 2018 to 2021). General notes on the study: In sorted CD3+CD56+NKG2C+, CD3+CD56+NKG2C- and CD3+CD56-NKG2C+ T-cell subsets from eight donors, TCR beta-chain repertoires were profiled. All eight donors whose samples were sequenced were randomly selected healthy volunteers, three of them men and five women. Illumina HiSeq 2000/2500, MiSeq or NextSeq was used to sequence libraries as 2 x 150 bp reads. Among the eight sequenced donors, only one was HCMV-seronegative, while the other seven were HCMV-seropositive. What the work shows at the level of the full study, not this receptor alone: Whether the expanded NKG2C-expressing T cell clones were specific for HCMV antigens remained unclear. Those dominant clonotypes were again the most abundant among CD3+CD56-NKG2C+ cells in a handful of donors, at about 28.3-60.1%. In five to seven donors, the dominant CD3+CD56+NKG2C+ clonotypes were among the top 10 CD8+ clonotypes and accounted for 1.0-7.0% of CD8+ T cells.

As to this clonotype: Its binding antigen is unknown.

To determine HCMV serostatus, a commercial ELISA kit was used to detect HCMV-specific IgG in serum. Peripheral blood mononuclear cells were isolated from blood by Ficoll density gradient centrifugation. The reads were generated on an Illumina HiSeq 2000. TCR beta cDNA libraries were made by 5'RACE template switching that added a universal primer site and unique molecular identifiers. Synthesis of cDNA was primed from the TCR beta constant segment and was followed by two consecutive PCR amplification steps. The original pipeline was this. Reads were demultiplexed and grouped by UMI with MIGEC, and clonotypes were assembled and quantified with MiTCR. To exclude erroneous sequences, only TCR cDNA sequences supported by at least two reads were retained. The tcR package was used for downstream repertoire analysis, and clonotypes were matched across fractions by CDR3 nucleotide sequence plus V segment. VDJmatch was used to annotate antigen specificity against VDJdb, with one amino acid substitution in CDR3 permitted. With the reads reprocessed by TCRdb, a single entry stands for each CDR3 protein sequence and no DNA is reported. These V and J calls derive from TCRdb rather than the authors' analysis. Per the sample table, the count is hundreds of thousands of distinct CDR3 sequences. The ten largest account for under 4.5% of the sample.

The receptor was isolated from a man aged 18 to 35 in good health. Donor details come from another sample of the same person, matched by shared clones. The sequenced sample was blood T cells: a sorted CD56 or NKG2C T cell subset, CD4+ or CD8+ T cells, or bulk PBMC T cells (not recorded which).

This receptor carries the CDR3 CASRGLFGVDMKETQYF. Recombination joined TRBV2 with TRBJ2-5; TCRdb calls TRBD2, which cannot be checked without DNA. Sequences SNHLY (CDR1) and FYNNEI (CDR2) are obtained from the germline V gene. From cysteine to phenylalanine, the CDR3 is 17 amino acids long. The DNA sequence is not available.